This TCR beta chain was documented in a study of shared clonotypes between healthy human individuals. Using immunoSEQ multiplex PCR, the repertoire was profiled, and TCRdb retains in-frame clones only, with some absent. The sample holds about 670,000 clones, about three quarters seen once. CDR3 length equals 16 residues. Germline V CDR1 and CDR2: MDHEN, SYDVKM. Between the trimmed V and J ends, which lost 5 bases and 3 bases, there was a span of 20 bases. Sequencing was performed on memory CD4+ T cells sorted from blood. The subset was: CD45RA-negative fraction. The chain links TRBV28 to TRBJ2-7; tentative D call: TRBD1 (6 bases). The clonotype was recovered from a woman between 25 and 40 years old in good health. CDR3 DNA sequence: TGTGCCAGCAGTCCATGGCAACAGGGTGATCGCTACGAGCAGTACTTC. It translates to CASSPWQQGDRYEQYF.